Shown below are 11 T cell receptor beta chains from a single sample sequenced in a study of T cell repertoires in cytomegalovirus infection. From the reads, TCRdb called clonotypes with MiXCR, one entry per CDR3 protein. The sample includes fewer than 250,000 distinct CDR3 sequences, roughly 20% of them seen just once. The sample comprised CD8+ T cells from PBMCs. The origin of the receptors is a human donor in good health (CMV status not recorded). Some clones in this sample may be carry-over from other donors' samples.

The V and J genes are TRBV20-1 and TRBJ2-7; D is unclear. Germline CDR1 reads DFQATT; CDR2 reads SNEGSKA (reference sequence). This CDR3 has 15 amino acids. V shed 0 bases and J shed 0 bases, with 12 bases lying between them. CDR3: CSARDHKGYSYEQYF. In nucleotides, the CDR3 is TGCAGTGCTAGAGATCATAAAGGTTACTCCTACGAGCAGTACTTC.

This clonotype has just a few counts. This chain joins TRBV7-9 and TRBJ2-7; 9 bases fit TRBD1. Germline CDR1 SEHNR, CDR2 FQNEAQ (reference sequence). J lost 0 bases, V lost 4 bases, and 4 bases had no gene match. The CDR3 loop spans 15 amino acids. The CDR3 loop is CASSSNRGLSYEQYF. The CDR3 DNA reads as TGTGCCAGCAGCTCGAACAGGGGGCTCTCCTACGAGCAGTACTTC.

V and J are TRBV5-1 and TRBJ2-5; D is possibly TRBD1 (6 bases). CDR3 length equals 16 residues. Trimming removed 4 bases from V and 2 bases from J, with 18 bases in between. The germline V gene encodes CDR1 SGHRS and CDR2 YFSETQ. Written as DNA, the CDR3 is TGCGCCAGCAGCCCCCTGGGACACTCAACTCAAGAGACCCAGTACTTC. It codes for CASSPLGHSTQETQYF. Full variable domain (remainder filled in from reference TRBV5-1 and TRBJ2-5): KAGVTQTPRYLIKTRGQQVTLSCSPISGHRSVSWYQQTPGQGLQFLFEYFSETQRNKGNFPGRFSGRQFSNSRSEMNVSTLELGDSALYLCASSPLGHSTQETQYFGPGTRLLVL.

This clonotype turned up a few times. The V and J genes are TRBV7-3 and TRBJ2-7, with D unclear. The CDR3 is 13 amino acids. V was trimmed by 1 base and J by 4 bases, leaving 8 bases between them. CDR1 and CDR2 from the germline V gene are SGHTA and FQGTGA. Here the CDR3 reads CASSLIGGYEQYF. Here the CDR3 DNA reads TGTGCCAGCAGCTTAATAGGTGGTTACGAGCAGTACTTC.

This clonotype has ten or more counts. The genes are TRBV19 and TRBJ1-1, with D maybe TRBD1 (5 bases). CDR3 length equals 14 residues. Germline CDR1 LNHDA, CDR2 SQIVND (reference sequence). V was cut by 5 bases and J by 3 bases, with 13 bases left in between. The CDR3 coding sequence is TGTGCCAGTAGTCAGGGCAGTGATTACACTGAAGCTTTCTTT. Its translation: CASSQGSDYTEAFF.

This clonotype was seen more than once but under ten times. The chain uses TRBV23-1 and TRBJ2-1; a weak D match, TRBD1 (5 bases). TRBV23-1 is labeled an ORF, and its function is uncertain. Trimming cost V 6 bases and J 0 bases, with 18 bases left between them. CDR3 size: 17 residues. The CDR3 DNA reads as TGCGCCAGCAGCCCTGATCAAGGGGTTCCCTCCTACAATGAGCAGTTCTTC. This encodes CASSPDQGVPSYNEQFF.

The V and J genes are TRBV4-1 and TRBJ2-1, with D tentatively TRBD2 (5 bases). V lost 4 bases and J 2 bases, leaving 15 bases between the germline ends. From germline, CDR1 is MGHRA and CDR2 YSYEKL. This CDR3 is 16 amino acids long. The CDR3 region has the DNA TGCGCCAGCAGCCCCCGTATAGAGGGAGCCTACAATGAGCAGTTCTTC. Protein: CASSPRIEGAYNEQFF.

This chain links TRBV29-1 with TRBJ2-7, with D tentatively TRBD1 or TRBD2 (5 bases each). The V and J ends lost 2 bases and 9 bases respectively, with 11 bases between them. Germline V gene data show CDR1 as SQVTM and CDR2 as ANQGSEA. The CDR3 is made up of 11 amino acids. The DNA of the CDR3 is TGCAGCGTTGAACTCGGTGGGGGGCAGTACTTC. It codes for CSVELGGGQYF.

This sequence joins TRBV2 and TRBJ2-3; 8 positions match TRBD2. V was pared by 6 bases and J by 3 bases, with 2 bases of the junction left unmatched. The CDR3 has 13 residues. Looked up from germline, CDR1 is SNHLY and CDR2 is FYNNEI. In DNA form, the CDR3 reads TGTGCCAGCAGGACTAGCGAGACAGATACGCAGTATTTT. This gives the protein CASRTSETDTQYF.

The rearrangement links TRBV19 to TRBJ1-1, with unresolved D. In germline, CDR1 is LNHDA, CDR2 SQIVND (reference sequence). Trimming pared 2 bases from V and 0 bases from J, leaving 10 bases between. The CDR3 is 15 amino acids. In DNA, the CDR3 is TGTGCCAGTAGTATACTGGCGGGTATGAACACTGAAGCTTTCTTT. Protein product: CASSILAGMNTEAFF.

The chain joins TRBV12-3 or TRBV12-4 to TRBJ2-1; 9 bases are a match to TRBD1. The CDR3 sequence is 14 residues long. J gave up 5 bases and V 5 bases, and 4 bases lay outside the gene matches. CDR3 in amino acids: CASSIGTGNNEQFF. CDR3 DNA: TGTGCCAGCAGTATCGGGACAGGGAACAATGAGCAGTTCTTC.